This T cell receptor (beta chain) is drawn from a study of shared T cell receptors in the human thymus. TCRdb's table, derived via immunoSEQ multiplex PCR, lists solely in-frame clones and lacks some. Of approximately 730,000 clones listed, 80% to 90% are singletons. CDR1 and CDR2 from the germline V gene are MNHEY and SVGAGI. The CDR3 contains 13 residues. The ends were cut back, 7 bases at V and 2 bases at J, with 12 bases in the middle. These data are also associated with another study on human thymus T cells.

Sequenced material: thymocytes. The sequence derives from a girl in the first two years of life with a congenital heart defect. The chain has TRBV6-5 and TRBJ2-7; weak D call: TRBD1 (5 bases). The DNA for the CDR3 is TGTGCCAGCAAGGTCCAGGGCACCTACGAGCAGTACTTC. This sequence encodes CASKVQGTYEQYF.